The sequence of this TCR beta chain was determined in a study of T cells of healthy individuals. The CDR3 runs 13 residues. The germline CDR1 and CDR2 sequences are MDHEN and SYDVKM. V shed 0 bases and J shed 4 bases, with 6 bases lying between them. In TCRdb, the 5' RACE reads were re-called with MiXCR into one record per CDR3 protein. Altogether about 53,000 distinct CDR3 sequences are present, about 15% being singletons, with the ten largest covering about 16%. The V and J genes are TRBV28 and TRBJ1-2; possible D gene TRBD1, 5 bases. The receptor was isolated from a human donor in good health. The CDR3 bases are TGTGCCAGCAGTTTATGGGGGGGCTATGGCTACACCTTC. Translation: CASSLWGGYGYTF.